One sample yielded the 7 T cell receptor beta chains listed below, sequenced in a study of cytomegalovirus exposure and HLA in healthy donors. PCR primers comprised 60 Vbeta and 13 Jbeta primers. The repertoire was sequenced with immunoSEQ multiplex PCR; TCRdb's copy has only in-frame clones and lacks some. This table has 75,000 to 100,000 clones, around 73% appearing once. Sequencing was performed on PBMCs. The source of these receptors is a man between 40 and 49 years old in good health and CMV-seronegative.

This clone was seen only a few times. This sequence joins TRBV27 and TRBJ2-5; tentative D call: TRBD2 (6 bases). V was clipped by 5 bases and J by 2 bases, with 21 bases between them. There are 17 residues in the CDR3. CDR1 is MNHEY and CDR2 is SMNVEV in the germline V gene (reference sequence). The DNA for the CDR3 is TGTGCCAGCAGTCCAACTCCGGGACTGCTCGATCAAGAGACCCAGTACTTC. Amino acids: CASSPTPGLLDQETQYF.

The J gene is TRBJ1-2, the V gene TRBV6-5, with 8 bases lining up with TRBD1. The CDR3 is 15 amino acids. V was clipped by 2 bases and J by 5 bases; unmatched bases: 7. The germline V gene has CDR1 MNHEY and CDR2 SVGAGI. The CDR3 reads CASSYRGQGMYGYTF. In nucleotides, the CDR3 is TGTGCCAGCAGTTACCGCGGACAGGGAATGTATGGCTACACCTTC.

This clone was detected a few times. The chain is built from TRBV4-2 and TRBJ1-2; D might be TRBD1 (6 bases). Trimming removed 4 bases from V and 2 bases from J, with 14 bases in between. Germline V gives CDR1 LGHNA, CDR2 YNFKEQ. The CDR3 is made up of 15 amino acids. In DNA form, the CDR3 reads TGTGCCAGCAGCCCCTCAGGGGAACTCAACTATGGCTACACCTTC. Its translation is CASSPSGELNYGYTF.

The rearrangement uses TRBV7-2 and TRBJ1-2; the match to TRBD1 covers 7 bases. V lost 6 bases, J lost 8 bases, and 15 bases stayed unmatched. CDR1 is SGHTA, CDR2 FQGNSA, per germline. The CDR3 is 15 amino acids. CDR3 sequence reads: CASRHGTEAVRGYTF. The DNA for the CDR3 is TGTGCCAGCAGACACGGGACAGAGGCAGTTCGGGGCTACACCTTC. The full variable domain, rest sourced from reference TRBV7-2 and TRBJ1-2, is GAGVSQSPSNKVTEKGKDVELRCDPISGHTALYWYRQSLGQGLEFLIYFQGNSAPDKSGLPSDRFSAERTGGSVSTLTIQRTQQEDSAVYLCASRHGTEAVRGYTFGSGTRLTVV.

V usage is TRBV2 and J usage is TRBJ2-3; TRBD1 agrees at 12 bases. The CDR3 sequence is 15 residues long. V shed 7 bases and J 5 bases; nucleotides not matched to a gene: 7. Germline V gene sequence: CDR1 SNHLY, CDR2 FYNNEI. The CDR3 nucleotides are TGTGCCAGCAAAGCCGGGACAGGGGGCATAGATACGCAGTATTTT. Translating it yields CASKAGTGGIDTQYF. The variable domain in full, with the rest retrieved from reference TRBV2 and TRBJ2-3, is EPEVTQTPSHQVTQMGQEVILRCVPISNHLYFYWYRQILGQKVEFLVSFYNNEISEKSEIFDDQFSVERPDGSNFTLKIRSTKLEDSAMYFCASKAGTGGIDTQYFGPGTRLTVL.

The V and J genes are TRBV6-5 and TRBJ2-1; 10 positions match TRBD2. The CDR3 contains 16 residues. From germline, CDR1 is MNHEY and CDR2 SVGAGI. The ends lost 4 bases at V and 3 bases at J; junction bases unmatched: 6. The CDR3 spells CASSSAGTSVYNEQFF. The CDR3 region has the DNA TGTGCCAGCAGTTCGGCCGGGACTAGCGTCTACAATGAGCAGTTCTTC.

The V gene is TRBV5-4, the J gene TRBJ2-2; perhaps TRBD2 as D (6 bases). The V gene's germline CDR1 is SGHNT and CDR2 YYREEE (reference sequence). This CDR3 comprises 15 residues. V was clipped by 3 bases and J by 3 bases, with 12 bases between them. The CDR3 region has the DNA TGTGCCAGCAGCTCGGCGGGACGCCACACCGGGGAGCTGTTTTTT. Its protein product is CASSSAGRHTGELFF. The whole variable domain, filled in from reference TRBV5-4 and TRBJ2-2, reads ETGVTQSPTHLIKTRGQQVTLRCSSQSGHNTVSWYQQALGQGPQFIFQYYREEENGRGNFPPRFSGLQFPNYSSELNVNALELDDSALYLCASSSAGRHTGELFFGEGSRLTVL.